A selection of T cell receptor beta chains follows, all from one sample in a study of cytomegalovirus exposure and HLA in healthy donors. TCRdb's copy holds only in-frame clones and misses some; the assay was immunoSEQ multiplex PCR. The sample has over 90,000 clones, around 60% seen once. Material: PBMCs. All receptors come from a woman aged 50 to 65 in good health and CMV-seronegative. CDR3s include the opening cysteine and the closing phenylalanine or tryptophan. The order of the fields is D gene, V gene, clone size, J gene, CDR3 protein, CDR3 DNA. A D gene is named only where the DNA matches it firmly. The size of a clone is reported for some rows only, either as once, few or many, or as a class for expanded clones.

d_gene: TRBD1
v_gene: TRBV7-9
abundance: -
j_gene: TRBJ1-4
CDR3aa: CASSSFHPGTANEKLFF
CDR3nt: TGTGCCAGCAGCTCCTTCCACCCTGGGACAGCGAATGAAAAACTGTTTTTT

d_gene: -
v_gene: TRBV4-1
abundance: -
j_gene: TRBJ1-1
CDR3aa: CASSRGAYTEAFF
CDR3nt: TGCGCCAGCAGCCGGGGAGCATACACTGAAGCTTTCTTT

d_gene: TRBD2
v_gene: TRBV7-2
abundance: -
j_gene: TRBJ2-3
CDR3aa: CASSLAVSGGAEYF
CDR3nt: TGTGCCAGCAGTCTAGCGGTTAGCGGGGGGGCTGAGTATTTT

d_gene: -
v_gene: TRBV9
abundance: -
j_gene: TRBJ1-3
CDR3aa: CASSVAGGSNTIYF
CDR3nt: TGTGCCAGCAGCGTAGCGGGGGGGAGCAACACCATATATTTT

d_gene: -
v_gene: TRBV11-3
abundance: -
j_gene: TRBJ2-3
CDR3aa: CASSSEGGISTDTQYF
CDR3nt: TGTGCCAGCAGCTCAGAGGGCGGGATTAGCACAGATACGCAGTATTTT

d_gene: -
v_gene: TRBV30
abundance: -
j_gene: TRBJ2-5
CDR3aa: CAWTRGQGETQYF
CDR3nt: TGTGCCTGGACTCGCGGGCAAGGGGAGACCCAGTACTTC

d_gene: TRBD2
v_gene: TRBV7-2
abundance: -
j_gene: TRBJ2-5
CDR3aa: CASSSSGGGETQYF
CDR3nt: TGTGCCAGCAGCTCTAGCGGGGGCGGGGAGACCCAGTACTTC

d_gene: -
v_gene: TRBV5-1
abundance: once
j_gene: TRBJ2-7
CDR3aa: CASSEGHRAYEQYF
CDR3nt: TGCGCCAGCAGCGAAGGACATAGAGCCTACGAGCAGTACTTC

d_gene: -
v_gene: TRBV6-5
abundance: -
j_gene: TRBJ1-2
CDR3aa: CASSYARQVPYGYTF
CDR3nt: TGTGCCAGCAGTTACGCCAGACAGGTACCCTATGGCTACACCTTC

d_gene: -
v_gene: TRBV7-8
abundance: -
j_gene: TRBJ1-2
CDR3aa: CASSLGRQSPYGYTF
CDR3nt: TGTGCCAGCAGCTTAGGTCGACAATCGCCCTATGGCTACACCTTC

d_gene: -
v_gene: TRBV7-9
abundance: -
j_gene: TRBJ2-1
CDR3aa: CASSIPGSSYNEQFF
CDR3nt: TGTGCCAGCAGCATCCCGGGGAGCTCCTACAATGAGCAGTTCTTC

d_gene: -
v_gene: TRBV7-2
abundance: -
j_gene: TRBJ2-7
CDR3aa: CASSLPRAQPTQQYF
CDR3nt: TGTGCCAGCAGCTTACCCCGTGCTCAACCTACGCAGCAGTACTTC

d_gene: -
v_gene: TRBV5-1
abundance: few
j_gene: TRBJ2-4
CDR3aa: CASSLARVGGTPAKNIQYF
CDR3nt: TGCGCCAGCAGCTTGGCCCGGGTGGGTGGGACTCCGGCCAAAAACATTCAGTACTTC

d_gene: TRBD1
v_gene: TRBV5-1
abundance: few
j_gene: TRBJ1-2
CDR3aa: CASSDLQGENGYTF
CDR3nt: TGCGCCAGCAGCGACTTACAGGGGGAAAATGGCTACACCTTC

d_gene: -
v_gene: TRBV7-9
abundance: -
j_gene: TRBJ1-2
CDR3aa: CASSLDSSYGYTF
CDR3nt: TGTGCCAGCAGTTTAGACAGCTCGTATGGCTACACCTTC

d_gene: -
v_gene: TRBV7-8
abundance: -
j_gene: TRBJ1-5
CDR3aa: CASSLEYRDIQNQPQHF
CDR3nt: TGTGCCAGCAGCTTAGAGTACCGGGACATACAAAATCAGCCCCAGCATTTT

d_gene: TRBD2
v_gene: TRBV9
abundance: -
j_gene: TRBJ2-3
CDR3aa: CASSALAGTDTQYF
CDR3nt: TGTGCCAGCAGCGCACTAGCGGGGACAGATACGCAGTATTTT